Described below is a single T cell receptor beta chain sequence and its context. This sample is drawn from a study of blood T cell repertoires in COVID-19. Authors' data handling: The assay estimated nucleated cells by amplifying reference gene primers. Libraries were prepared by immunoSEQ multiplex PCR; TCRdb keeps only in-frame clonotypes and omits some of them. V and J calls and clone size come straight from that table; D and trimming were deduced from the DNA. The sample consists of roughly 250,000 clones, roughly 88% of them appearing once. Participants spanned ages roughly 18 to 90 years and resided in 20 to 30 US areas. After removal of 2 bases from V and 7 bases from J, the junction contained 7 bases not matched to a gene. The germline gives CDR1 MNHEY, CDR2 SVGAGI. The CDR3 is 14 residues long.

What was sequenced was PBMCs or T cells enriched from blood (not recorded which). This receptor was identified in a woman in her thirties or forties with acute COVID-19. The V gene is TRBV6-5, the J gene TRBJ1-1, with 7 bases identical to TRBD1. The CDR3 DNA is TGTGCCAGCAGTTACACGGACAGGAACCTTGAAGCTTTCTTT. Residues: CASSYTDRNLEAFF.